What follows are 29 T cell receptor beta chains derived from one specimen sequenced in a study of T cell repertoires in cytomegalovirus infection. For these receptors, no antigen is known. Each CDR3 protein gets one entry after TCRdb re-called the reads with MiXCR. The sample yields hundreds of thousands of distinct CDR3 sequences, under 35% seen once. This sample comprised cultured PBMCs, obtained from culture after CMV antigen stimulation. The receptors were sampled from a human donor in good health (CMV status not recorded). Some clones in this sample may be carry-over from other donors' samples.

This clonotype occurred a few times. CDR3 amino acids: CASSPQGLAGSYEQYF. The CDR3 DNA sequence: TGTGCCAGCAGCCCCCAGGGACTAGCGGGATCCTACGAGCAGTACTTC. This chain uses TRBV3-1 with TRBJ2-7, with 13 bases aligning to TRBD2. The CDR3 runs 16 residues. The ends lost 4 bases at V and 1 base at J; junction bases unmatched: 4. Germline V CDR1 and CDR2: LGHDT, YNNKEL (reference sequence).

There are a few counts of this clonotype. The chain's CDR3 is CATSDSPTTAPGELFF. The DNA of the CDR3 is TGTGCCACCAGTGATTCACCAACCACGGCCCCCGGGGAGCTGTTTTTT. This chain joins TRBV24-1 and TRBJ2-2; no firm D call. This CDR3 has 16 amino acids. The V gene lost 2 bases and the J gene lost 6 bases, with 15 bases spanning the gap. Germline CDR1 reads KGHDR; CDR2 reads SFDVKD.

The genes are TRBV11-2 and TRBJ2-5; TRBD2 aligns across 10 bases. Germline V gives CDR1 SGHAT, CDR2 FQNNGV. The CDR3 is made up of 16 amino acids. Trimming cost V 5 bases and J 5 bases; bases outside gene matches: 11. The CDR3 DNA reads TGTGCCAGCAGCCCCCCAACTAGCGGGATTGGGGAGACCCAGTACTTC. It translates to CASSPPTSGIGETQYF.

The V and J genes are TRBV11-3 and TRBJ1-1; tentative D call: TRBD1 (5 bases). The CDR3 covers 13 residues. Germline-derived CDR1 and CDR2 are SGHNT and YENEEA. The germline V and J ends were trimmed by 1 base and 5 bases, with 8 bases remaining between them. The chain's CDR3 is CASSLGRETEAFF. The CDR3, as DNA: TGTGCCAGCAGCTTAGGCAGGGAAACTGAAGCTTTCTTT.

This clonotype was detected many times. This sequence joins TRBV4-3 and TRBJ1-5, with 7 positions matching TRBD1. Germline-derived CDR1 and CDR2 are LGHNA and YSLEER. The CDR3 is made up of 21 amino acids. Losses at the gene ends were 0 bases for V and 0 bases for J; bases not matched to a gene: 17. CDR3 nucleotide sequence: TGCGCCAGCAGCCAAGACACAGGGGTTTCGATACCCTCCGATAGCAATCAGCCCCAGCATTTT. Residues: CASSQDTGVSIPSDSNQPQHF.

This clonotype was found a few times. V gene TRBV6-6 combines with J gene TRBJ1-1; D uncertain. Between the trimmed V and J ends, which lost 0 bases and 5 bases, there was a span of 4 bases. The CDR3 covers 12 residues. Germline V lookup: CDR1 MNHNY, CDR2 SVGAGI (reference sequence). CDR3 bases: TGTGCCAGCAGTTACTCCCCAACTGAAGCTTTCTTT. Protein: CASSYSPTEAFF.

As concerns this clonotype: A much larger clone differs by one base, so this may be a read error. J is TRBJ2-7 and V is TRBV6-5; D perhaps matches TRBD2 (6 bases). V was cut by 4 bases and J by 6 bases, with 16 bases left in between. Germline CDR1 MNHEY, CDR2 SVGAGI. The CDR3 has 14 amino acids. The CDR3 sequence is CASSSTSRRAEQYF. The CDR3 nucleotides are TGTGCCAGCAGTTCCACTAGCAGGAGGGCCGAGCAGTACTTC.

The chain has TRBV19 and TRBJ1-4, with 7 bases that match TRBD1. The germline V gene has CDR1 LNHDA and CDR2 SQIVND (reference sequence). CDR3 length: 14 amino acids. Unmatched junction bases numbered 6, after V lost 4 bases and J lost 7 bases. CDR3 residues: CASSTQGVVEKLFF. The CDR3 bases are TGTGCCAGTAGTACGCAGGGGGTCGTTGAAAAACTGTTTTTT.

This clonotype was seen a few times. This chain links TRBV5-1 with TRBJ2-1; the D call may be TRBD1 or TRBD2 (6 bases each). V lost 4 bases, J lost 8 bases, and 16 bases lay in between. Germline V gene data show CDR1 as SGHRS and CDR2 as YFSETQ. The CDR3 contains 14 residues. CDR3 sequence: CASSGTIGGDEQFF. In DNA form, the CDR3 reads TGCGCCAGCAGCGGTACTATCGGGGGCGATGAGCAGTTCTTC.

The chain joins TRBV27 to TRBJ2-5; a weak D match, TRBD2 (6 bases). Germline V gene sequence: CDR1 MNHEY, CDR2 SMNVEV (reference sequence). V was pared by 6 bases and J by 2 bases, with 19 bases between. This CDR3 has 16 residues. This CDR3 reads CASSFSRGGTQETQYF. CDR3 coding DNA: TGTGCCAGCAGCTTCTCGCGGGGAGGTACTCAAGAGACCCAGTACTTC.

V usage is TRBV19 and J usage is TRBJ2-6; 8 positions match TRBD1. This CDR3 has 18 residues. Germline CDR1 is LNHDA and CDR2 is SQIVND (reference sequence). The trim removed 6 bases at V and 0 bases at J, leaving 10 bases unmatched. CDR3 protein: CASRDPGQGGSGANVLTF. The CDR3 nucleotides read TGTGCCAGTAGGGACCCTGGACAGGGCGGCTCTGGGGCCAACGTCCTGACTTTC.

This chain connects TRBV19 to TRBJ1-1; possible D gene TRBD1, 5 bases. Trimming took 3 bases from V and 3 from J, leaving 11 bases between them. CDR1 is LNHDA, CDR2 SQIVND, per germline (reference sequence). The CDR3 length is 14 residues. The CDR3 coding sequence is TGTGCCAGTAGTATTGAAAGAGGGGACACTGAAGCTTTCTTT. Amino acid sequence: CASSIERGDTEAFF. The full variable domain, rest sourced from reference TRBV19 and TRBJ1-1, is DGGITQSPKYLFRKEGQNVTLSCEQNLNHDAMYWYRQDPGQGLRLIYYSQIVNDFQKGDIAEGYSVSREKKESFPLTVTSAQKNPTAFYLCASSIERGDTEAFFGQGTRLTVV.

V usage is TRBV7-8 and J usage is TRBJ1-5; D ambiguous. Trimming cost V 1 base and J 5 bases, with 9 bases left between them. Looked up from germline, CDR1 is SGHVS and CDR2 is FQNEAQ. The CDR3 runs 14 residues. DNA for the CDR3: TGTGCCAGCAGCTTAGTGGACTTTTATCAGCCCCAGCATTTT. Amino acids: CASSLVDFYQPQHF.

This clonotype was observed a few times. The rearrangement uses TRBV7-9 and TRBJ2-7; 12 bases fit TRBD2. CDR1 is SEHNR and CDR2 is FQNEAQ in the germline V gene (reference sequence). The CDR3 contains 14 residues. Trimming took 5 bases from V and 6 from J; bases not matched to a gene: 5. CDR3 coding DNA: TGTGCCAGCAGCCCGCCGGGACTAGCGGGCGAGCAGTACTTC. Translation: CASSPPGLAGEQYF.

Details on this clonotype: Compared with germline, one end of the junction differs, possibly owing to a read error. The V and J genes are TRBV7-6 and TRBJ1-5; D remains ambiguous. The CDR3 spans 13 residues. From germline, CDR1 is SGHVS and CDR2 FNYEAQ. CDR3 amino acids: CASSLALNQPQHF. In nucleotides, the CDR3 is TGTGCTAGCAGCTTAGCCCTCAATCAGCCCCAGCATTTT.

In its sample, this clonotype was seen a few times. CDR3 DNA sequence: TGTGCCAGCAGCGTAGGACCCACGGATACGCAGTATTTT. Its protein is CASSVGPTDTQYF. V is TRBV11-2 and J is TRBJ2-3, with no clear D. Germline CDR1 SGHAT, CDR2 FQNNGV. The CDR3 is 13 amino acids. The germline V and J ends were trimmed by 5 bases and 6 bases, with 12 bases remaining between them.

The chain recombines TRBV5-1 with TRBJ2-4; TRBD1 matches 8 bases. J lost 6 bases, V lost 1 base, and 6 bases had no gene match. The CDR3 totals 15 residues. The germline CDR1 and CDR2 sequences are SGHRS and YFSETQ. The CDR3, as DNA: TGCGCCAGCAGCTTGTTGCAGGGGGCCTCAAACATTCAGTACTTC. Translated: CASSLLQGASNIQYF.

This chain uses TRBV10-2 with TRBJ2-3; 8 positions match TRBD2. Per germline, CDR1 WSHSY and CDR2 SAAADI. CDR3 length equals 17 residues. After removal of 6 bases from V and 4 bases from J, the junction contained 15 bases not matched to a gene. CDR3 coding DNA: TGCGCCAGCAGAGATCCAGGGACTAGTTTAAGGGCAGATACGCAGTATTTT. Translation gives CASRDPGTSLRADTQYF.

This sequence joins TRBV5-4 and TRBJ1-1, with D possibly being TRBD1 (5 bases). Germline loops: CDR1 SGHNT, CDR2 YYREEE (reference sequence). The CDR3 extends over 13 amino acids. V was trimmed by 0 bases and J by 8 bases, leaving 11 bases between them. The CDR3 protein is CASSLEGPQEAFF. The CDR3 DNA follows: TGTGCCAGCAGCTTGGAGGGGCCTCAGGAAGCTTTCTTT.

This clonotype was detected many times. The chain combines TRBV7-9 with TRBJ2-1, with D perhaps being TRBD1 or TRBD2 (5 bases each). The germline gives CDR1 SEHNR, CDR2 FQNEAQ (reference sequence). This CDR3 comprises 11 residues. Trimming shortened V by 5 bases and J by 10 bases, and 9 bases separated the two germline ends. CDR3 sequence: CASSVEGEQFF. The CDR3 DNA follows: TGTGCCAGCAGCGTTGAGGGGGAGCAGTTCTTC.

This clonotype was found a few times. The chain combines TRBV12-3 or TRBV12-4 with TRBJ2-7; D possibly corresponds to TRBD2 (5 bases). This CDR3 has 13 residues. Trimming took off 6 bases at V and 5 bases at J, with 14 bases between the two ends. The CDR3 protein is CASRPNDGNEQYF. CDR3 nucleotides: TGTGCCAGCAGGCCAAATGACGGGAACGAGCAGTACTTC.

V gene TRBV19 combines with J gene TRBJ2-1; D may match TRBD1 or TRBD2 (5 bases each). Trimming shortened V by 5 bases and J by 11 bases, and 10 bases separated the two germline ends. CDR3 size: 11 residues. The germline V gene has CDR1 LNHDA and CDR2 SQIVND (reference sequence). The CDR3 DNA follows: TGTGCCAGTAGTCCTGGGACCCAGCAGTTCTTC. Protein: CASSPGTQQFF.

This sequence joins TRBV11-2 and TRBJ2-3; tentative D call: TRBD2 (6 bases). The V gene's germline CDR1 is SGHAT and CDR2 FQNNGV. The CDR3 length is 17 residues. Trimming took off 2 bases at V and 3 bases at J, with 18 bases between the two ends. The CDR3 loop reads CASSLTFRGAKTDTQYF. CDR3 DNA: TGTGCCAGCAGCTTAACGTTCCGCGGGGCGAAGACAGATACGCAGTATTTT.

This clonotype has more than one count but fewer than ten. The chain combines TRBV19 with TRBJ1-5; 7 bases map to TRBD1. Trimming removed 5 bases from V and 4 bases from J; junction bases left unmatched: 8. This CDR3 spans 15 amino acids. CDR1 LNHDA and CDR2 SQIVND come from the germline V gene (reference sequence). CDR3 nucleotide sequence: TGTGCCAGTAGTCCGCCTACAGGGGCTAATCAGCCCCAGCATTTT. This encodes CASSPPTGANQPQHF. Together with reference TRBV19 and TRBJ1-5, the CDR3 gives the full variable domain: DGGITQSPKYLFRKEGQNVTLSCEQNLNHDAMYWYRQDPGQGLRLIYYSQIVNDFQKGDIAEGYSVSREKKESFPLTVTSAQKNPTAFYLCASSPPTGANQPQHFGDGTRLSIL.

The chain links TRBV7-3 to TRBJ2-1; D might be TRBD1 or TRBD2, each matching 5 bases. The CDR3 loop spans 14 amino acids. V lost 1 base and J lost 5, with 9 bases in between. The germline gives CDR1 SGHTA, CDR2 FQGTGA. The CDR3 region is CASSLNGAHNEQFF. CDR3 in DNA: TGTGCCAGCAGCTTAAACGGGGCGCACAATGAGCAGTTCTTC. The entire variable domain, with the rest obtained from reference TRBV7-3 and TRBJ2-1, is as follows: GAGVSQTPSNKVTEKGKYVELRCDPISGHTALYWYRQSLGQGPEFLIYFQGTGAADDSGLPNDRFFAVRPEGSVSTLKIQRTERGDSAVYLCASSLNGAHNEQFFGPGTRLTVL.

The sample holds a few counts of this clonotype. The CDR3 spells CASSLVGNHNEQFF. The CDR3 DNA reads TGTGCCAGCAGCTTAGTGGGGAACCACAATGAGCAGTTCTTC. V and J are TRBV11-3 and TRBJ2-1; D ambiguous. The CDR3 has 14 amino acids. With 1 base removed from V and 5 bases from J, the gap between germline ends came to 9 bases. Germline CDR1 and CDR2: SGHNT and YENEEA.

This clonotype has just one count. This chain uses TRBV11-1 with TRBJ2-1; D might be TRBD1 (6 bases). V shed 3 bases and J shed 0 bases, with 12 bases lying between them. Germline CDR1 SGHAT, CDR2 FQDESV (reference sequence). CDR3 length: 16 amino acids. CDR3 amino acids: CASSFPRTASYNEQFF. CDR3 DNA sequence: TGTGCCAGCAGCTTTCCCCGGACAGCCTCCTACAATGAGCAGTTCTTC.

In DNA, the CDR3 is TGTGCCAGTAGTATTACACTAGCGGGGGGGCTTCAAGAGACCCAGTACTTC. The encoded protein is CASSITLAGGLQETQYF. The rearrangement joins TRBV19 to TRBJ2-5; TRBD2 matches 13 bases. This CDR3 region has 17 residues. The germline CDR1 and CDR2 sequences are LNHDA and SQIVND (reference sequence). J was trimmed by 2 bases and V by 3 bases; bases with no gene match: 6.

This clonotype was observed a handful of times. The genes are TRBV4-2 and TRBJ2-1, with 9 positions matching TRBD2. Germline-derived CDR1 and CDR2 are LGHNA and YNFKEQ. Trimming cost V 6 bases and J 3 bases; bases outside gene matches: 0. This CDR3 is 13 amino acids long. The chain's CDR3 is CASRREGYNEQFF. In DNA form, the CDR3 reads TGTGCCAGCAGGCGGGAGGGCTACAATGAGCAGTTCTTC.